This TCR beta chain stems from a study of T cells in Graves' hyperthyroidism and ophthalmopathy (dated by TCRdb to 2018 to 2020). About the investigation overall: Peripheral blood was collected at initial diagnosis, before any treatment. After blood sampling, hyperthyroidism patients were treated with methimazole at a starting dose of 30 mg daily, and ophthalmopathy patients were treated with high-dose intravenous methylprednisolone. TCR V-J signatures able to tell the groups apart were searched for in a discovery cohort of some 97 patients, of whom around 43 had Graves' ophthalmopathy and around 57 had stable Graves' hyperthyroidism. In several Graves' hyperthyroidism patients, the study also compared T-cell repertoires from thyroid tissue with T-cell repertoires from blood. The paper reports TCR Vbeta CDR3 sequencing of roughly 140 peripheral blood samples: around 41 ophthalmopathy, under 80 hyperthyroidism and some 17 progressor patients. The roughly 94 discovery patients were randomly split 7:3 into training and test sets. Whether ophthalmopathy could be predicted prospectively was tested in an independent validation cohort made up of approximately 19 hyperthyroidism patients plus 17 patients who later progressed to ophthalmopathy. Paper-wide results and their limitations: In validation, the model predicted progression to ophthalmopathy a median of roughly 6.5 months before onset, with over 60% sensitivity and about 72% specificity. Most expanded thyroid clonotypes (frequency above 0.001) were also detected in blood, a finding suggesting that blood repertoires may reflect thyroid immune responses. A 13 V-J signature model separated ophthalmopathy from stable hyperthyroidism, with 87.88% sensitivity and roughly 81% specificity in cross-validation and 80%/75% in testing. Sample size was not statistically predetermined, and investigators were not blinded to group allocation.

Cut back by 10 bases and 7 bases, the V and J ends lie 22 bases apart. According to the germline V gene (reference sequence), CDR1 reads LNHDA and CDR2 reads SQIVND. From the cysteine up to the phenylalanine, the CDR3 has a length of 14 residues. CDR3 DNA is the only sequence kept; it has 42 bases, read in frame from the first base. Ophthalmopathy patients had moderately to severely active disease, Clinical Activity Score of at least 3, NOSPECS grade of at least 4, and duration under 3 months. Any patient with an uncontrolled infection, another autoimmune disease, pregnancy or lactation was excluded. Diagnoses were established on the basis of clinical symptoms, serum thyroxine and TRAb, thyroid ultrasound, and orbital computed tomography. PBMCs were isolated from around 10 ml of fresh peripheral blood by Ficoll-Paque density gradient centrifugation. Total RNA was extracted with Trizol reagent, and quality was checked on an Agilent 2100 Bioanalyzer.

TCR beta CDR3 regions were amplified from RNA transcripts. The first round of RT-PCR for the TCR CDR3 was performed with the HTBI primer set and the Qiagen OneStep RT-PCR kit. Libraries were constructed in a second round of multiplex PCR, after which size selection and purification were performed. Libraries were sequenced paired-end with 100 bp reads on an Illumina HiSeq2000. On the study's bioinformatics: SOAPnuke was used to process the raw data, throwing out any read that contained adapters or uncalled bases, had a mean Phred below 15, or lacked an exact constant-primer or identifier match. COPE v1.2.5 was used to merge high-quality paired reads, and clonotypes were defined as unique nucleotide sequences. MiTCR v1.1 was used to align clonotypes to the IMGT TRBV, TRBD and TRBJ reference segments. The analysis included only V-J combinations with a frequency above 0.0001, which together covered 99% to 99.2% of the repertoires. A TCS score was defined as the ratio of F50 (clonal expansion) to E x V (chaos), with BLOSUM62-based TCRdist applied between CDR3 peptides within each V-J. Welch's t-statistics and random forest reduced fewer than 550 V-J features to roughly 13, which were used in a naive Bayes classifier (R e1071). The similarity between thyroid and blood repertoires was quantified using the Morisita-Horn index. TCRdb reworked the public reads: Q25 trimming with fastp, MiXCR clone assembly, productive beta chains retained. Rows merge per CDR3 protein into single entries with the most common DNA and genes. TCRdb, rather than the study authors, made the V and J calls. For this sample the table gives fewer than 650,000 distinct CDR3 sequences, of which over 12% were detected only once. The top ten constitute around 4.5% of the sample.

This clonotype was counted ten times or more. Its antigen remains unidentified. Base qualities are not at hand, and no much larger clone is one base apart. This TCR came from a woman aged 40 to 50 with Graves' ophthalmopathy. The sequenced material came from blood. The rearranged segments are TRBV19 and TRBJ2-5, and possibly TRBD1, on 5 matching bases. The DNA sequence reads TGTGCCACCAGTTCGGACACCAGCCGTGTGACCCAGTACTTC. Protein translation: CATSSDTSRVTQYF.